These T cell receptor beta chains were read from a single sample in a study of breast tumors, draining lymph nodes, adjacent tissues. MiXCR, run by TCRdb on the multiplex PCR reads, gives a single entry per CDR3 protein. This sample has roughly 110,000 distinct CDR3 sequences, with around 30% found just once. The sample was axillary lymph node tissue. The receptor set was obtained from a female donor with breast cancer. Some clones in this sample may be carry-over from other donors' samples. Both conserved end residues are part of each CDR3. The order of the fields is CDR3 DNA, CDR3 protein, D gene, J gene, V gene, CDR3 length, clone size. D genes are given only for firm matches. Clone size is stated in some rows and not others, as once, few, many or a class when expanded.

cdr3_nt: TGTGCCAGCAGCGTAGGTGGGGGCCTACAAGAGACCCAGTACTTC
cdr3_aa: CASSVGGGLQETQYF
d_call: .
j_call: TRBJ2-5
v_call: TRBV9
cdr3_length: 15
clone_size: many

cdr3_nt: TGCAGTGCCCTTCCTACAGGGTCTCTGGGCGGCTACACCTTC
cdr3_aa: CSALPTGSLGGYTF
d_call: .
j_call: TRBJ1-2
v_call: TRBV20-1
cdr3_length: 14
clone_size: many

cdr3_nt: TGTGCCAGCAGTCACAACGGCCTGACTCCCCTCGTCCTGACTTTC
cdr3_aa: CASSHNGLTPLVLTF
d_call: .
j_call: TRBJ2-6
v_call: TRBV6-5
cdr3_length: 15
clone_size: few

cdr3_nt: TGTGCCAGCAGCCCGGGGGGACTAGCGGAAAAAGATACGCAGTATTTT
cdr3_aa: CASSPGGLAEKDTQYF
d_call: TRBD2
j_call: TRBJ2-3
v_call: TRBV5-4
cdr3_length: 16
clone_size: many

cdr3_nt: TGTGCCAGCAGTTTTAGGGGAAACACCGGGGAGCTGTTTTTT
cdr3_aa: CASSFRGNTGELFF
d_call: .
j_call: TRBJ2-2
v_call: TRBV12-3/TRBV12-4
cdr3_length: 14
clone_size: many

cdr3_nt: TGCAGCTTACAGGGGCGGTATTACGAGCAGTACTTC
cdr3_aa: CSLQGRYYEQYF
d_call: TRBD1
j_call: TRBJ2-7
v_call: TRBV29-1
cdr3_length: 12
clone_size: .

cdr3_nt: TGTGCCAGCAGGCCTGGGACAGACCAAGGCCCGGCTTTCTTT
cdr3_aa: CASRPGTDQGPAFF
d_call: TRBD1
j_call: TRBJ1-1
v_call: TRBV6-6
cdr3_length: 14
clone_size: .

cdr3_nt: TGCAGTGCTAGAGATCGGGTTCTTGGAAACACCATATATTTT
cdr3_aa: CSARDRVLGNTIYF
d_call: .
j_call: TRBJ1-3
v_call: TRBV20-1
cdr3_length: 14
clone_size: many

cdr3_nt: TGTGCCAGCAGTTTAGGGTGGATTGAGACTGAAGCTTTCTTT
cdr3_aa: CASSLGWIETEAFF
d_call: .
j_call: TRBJ1-1
v_call: TRBV12-3/TRBV12-4
cdr3_length: 14
clone_size: few

cdr3_nt: TGTGCCAGCAGCCAAGGACAGAGAGGAGGTGGCGAGCAGTACTTC
cdr3_aa: CASSQGQRGGGEQYF
d_call: .
j_call: TRBJ2-7
v_call: TRBV5-8
cdr3_length: 15
clone_size: many

cdr3_nt: TGCGCCAGCCAACAACAGGGGGTTTATTCACCCCTCCACTTT
cdr3_aa: CASQQQGVYSPLHF
d_call: TRBD1
j_call: TRBJ1-6
v_call: TRBV10-2
cdr3_length: 14
clone_size: many

cdr3_nt: TGCGCCAGCAGCCAAACGACGGGTTCTGGAAACACCATATATTTT
cdr3_aa: CASSQTTGSGNTIYF
d_call: .
j_call: TRBJ1-3
v_call: TRBV4-1
cdr3_length: 15
clone_size: many

cdr3_nt: TGTGCCAGCGGCTCCATTAACTATGGCCACACCTTC
cdr3_aa: CASGSINYGHTF
d_call: .
j_call: TRBJ1-2
v_call: TRBV5-4
cdr3_length: 12
clone_size: .

cdr3_nt: TGTGCCAGCAGCTTAGCGGTAGAGACCCAGTACTTC
cdr3_aa: CASSLAVETQYF
d_call: .
j_call: TRBJ2-5
v_call: TRBV7-9
cdr3_length: 12
clone_size: many

cdr3_nt: TGTGCCAGCAGCTTGGGGACTAGCTGGGGGAATGAGCAGTTCTTC
cdr3_aa: CASSLGTSWGNEQFF
d_call: TRBD2
j_call: TRBJ2-1
v_call: TRBV11-2
cdr3_length: 15
clone_size: .

cdr3_nt: TGTGCCAGCAGCCCCGGGGACAGGCTGTACACCGGGAAGCCGTTTTTT
cdr3_aa: CASSPGDRLYTGKPFF
d_call: TRBD1
j_call: TRBJ2-2
v_call: TRBV7-3
cdr3_length: 16
clone_size: .

cdr3_nt: TGTGCCAGCAGCTTAGTTGGGGGACGCGACAATGAGCAGTTCTTC
cdr3_aa: CASSLVGGRDNEQFF
d_call: .
j_call: TRBJ2-1
v_call: TRBV7-2
cdr3_length: 15
clone_size: many

cdr3_nt: TGTGCCAGCAGCTCCCGGGGGGATACGCAGTATTTT
cdr3_aa: CASSSRGDTQYF
d_call: .
j_call: TRBJ2-3
v_call: TRBV11-3
cdr3_length: 12
clone_size: many